Listed below are T cell receptor beta chains from one sample, sequenced in a study of vaccination and CD4 T cells after COVID-19. One entry per CDR3 protein, called by TCRdb with MiXCR from the PCR reads. Of 9,500 to 15,000 distinct CDR3 sequences listed, roughly two thirds are singletons. No antigen is known for these receptors. The material was CD4+ T cells from blood, cultured in vitro, obtained before SARS-CoV-2 vaccination. The receptors were sampled from a human donor who had recovered from COVID-19. Both conserved end residues are part of each CDR3.

CDR3 protein: CASSDPGRRNTEAFF
V gene: TRBV25-1
J gene: TRBJ1-1

CDR3 protein: CASSMQTSPGNTQYF
V gene: TRBV27
J gene: TRBJ2-3

CDR3 protein: CSAMPGQGNKYEQYF
V gene: TRBV20-1
J gene: TRBJ2-7

CDR3 protein: CASSERTGQETQYF
V gene: TRBV2
J gene: TRBJ2-5

CDR3 protein: CASSIQGTGNTEAFF
V gene: TRBV19
J gene: TRBJ1-1

CDR3 protein: CASSITGGDSKQPQHF
V gene: TRBV19
J gene: TRBJ1-5

CDR3 protein: CASSFGGAGRYEQYF
V gene: TRBV7-6
J gene: TRBJ2-7

CDR3 protein: CASSDIYTGEQFF
V gene: TRBV6-2/TRBV6-3
J gene: TRBJ2-1

CDR3 protein: CSATQSRNSPLHF
V gene: TRBV20-1
J gene: TRBJ1-6

CDR3 protein: CASRLRQGALHF
V gene: TRBV28
J gene: TRBJ1-6

CDR3 protein: CSAGRSGNTIYF
V gene: TRBV20-1
J gene: TRBJ1-3

CDR3 protein: CASSLPRDSSSYNEQFF
V gene: TRBV27
J gene: TRBJ2-1

CDR3 protein: CASRSSSGVTDTQYF
V gene: TRBV2
J gene: TRBJ2-3

CDR3 protein: CASSPDSLTYEQYF
V gene: TRBV2
J gene: TRBJ2-7

CDR3 protein: CSAERAEGSYEQYF
V gene: TRBV20-1
J gene: TRBJ2-7

CDR3 protein: CASSFRGNTDTQYF
V gene: TRBV7-3
J gene: TRBJ2-3

CDR3 protein: CASSSLSCLDQPQHF
V gene: TRBV6-4
J gene: TRBJ1-5

CDR3 protein: CSASENTDTQYF
V gene: TRBV20-1
J gene: TRBJ2-3

CDR3 protein: CASTAGSAYEQYF
V gene: TRBV6-2/TRBV6-3
J gene: TRBJ2-7

CDR3 protein: CASSRSGTETQYF
V gene: TRBV7-2
J gene: TRBJ2-5

CDR3 protein: CASSDNRPDVWPQHF
V gene: TRBV6-2/TRBV6-3
J gene: TRBJ1-5

CDR3 protein: CASSRDTDTQYF
V gene: TRBV7-9
J gene: TRBJ2-3

CDR3 protein: CASSRGTGELFF
V gene: TRBV11-3
J gene: TRBJ2-2

CDR3 protein: CSARTSGRASGELFF
V gene: TRBV20-1
J gene: TRBJ2-2

CDR3 protein: CASNSPGLAVYGVYEQYF
V gene: TRBV7-6
J gene: TRBJ2-7

CDR3 protein: CSARTGRIYSPLHF
V gene: TRBV20-1
J gene: TRBJ1-6

CDR3 protein: CASRRTSGLTSYEQYF
V gene: TRBV6-2/TRBV6-3
J gene: TRBJ2-7

CDR3 protein: CAISGTGGSDTQYF
V gene: TRBV10-3
J gene: TRBJ2-3

CDR3 protein: CAWSVIQERGTEAFF
V gene: TRBV30
J gene: TRBJ1-1

CDR3 protein: CASSVQTSGRIPYEQYF
V gene: TRBV11-2
J gene: TRBJ2-7

CDR3 protein: CASSLRQGVEQYF
V gene: TRBV7-8
J gene: TRBJ2-7

CDR3 protein: CSARVQGMDTEAFF
V gene: TRBV20-1
J gene: TRBJ1-1

CDR3 protein: CSARDQGQGRGYTF
V gene: TRBV20-1
J gene: TRBJ1-2

CDR3 protein: CASSPGFSNQPQHF
V gene: TRBV18
J gene: TRBJ1-5

CDR3 protein: CASSMQNRADQPQHF
V gene: TRBV19
J gene: TRBJ1-5

CDR3 protein: CASSWGQGSAYEQYF
V gene: TRBV12-3/TRBV12-4
J gene: TRBJ2-7

CDR3 protein: CASSPRGDDAFF
V gene: TRBV7-9
J gene: TRBJ1-1

CDR3 protein: CASMGDRGRERTDTQYF
V gene: TRBV19
J gene: TRBJ2-3

CDR3 protein: CASGGNTIYF
V gene: TRBV6-1
J gene: TRBJ1-3

CDR3 protein: CASSMDTRETQYF
V gene: TRBV7-7
J gene: TRBJ2-5

CDR3 protein: CASSLYRRRAYEQYF
V gene: TRBV7-9
J gene: TRBJ2-7

CDR3 protein: CASSEAPFEAFF
V gene: TRBV6-1
J gene: TRBJ1-1

CDR3 protein: CAWSRPLRGYTF
V gene: TRBV30
J gene: TRBJ1-2

CDR3 protein: CASSLLAGVHNEQFF
V gene: TRBV12-3/TRBV12-4
J gene: TRBJ2-1

CDR3 protein: CASSLRDYGYTF
V gene: TRBV19
J gene: TRBJ1-2

CDR3 protein: CASSFGPPRDEQFF
V gene: TRBV5-4
J gene: TRBJ2-1